This T cell receptor beta chain was identified during a study of type 1 regulatory T cells (TCRdb year 2021). For the wider study: An in vitro protocol by which a Tr1-enriched, alloantigen-specific CD4 T cell product named T-allo10 was generated was characterized in the study. T-allo10 was being evaluated clinically in patients with hematological malignancies who were receiving allogeneic hematopoietic stem cell transplantation.

The CDR3, from cysteine to phenylalanine, totals 15 residues. The kept DNA is CDR3 alone, 45 bases in frame from the first base. Between the V and J ends, shortened by 2 bases and 14 bases respectively, the junction contains 24 bases. Looking up the germline V gene yields CDR1 SGHTA and CDR2 FQGNSA. T-allo10 cells derived from donors were reported to be host alloantigen-specific and anergic, and to suppress in an alloantigen-specific manner. This sample was sequenced with an Illumina MiSeq. TCRdb reran the public reads through fastp at Q25 and MiXCR, keeping productive beta chains. Duplicate CDR3 protein sequences are folded into a single record with the most common DNA and genes. For this sample there are 60,000 to 70,000 distinct CDR3 sequences; about three fifths appear just once. The ten most abundant clones make up about 8% of the sample. Remarks on this clonotype: Its antigen remains undetermined. No qualities accompany the bases; no much larger clone lies one base away.

This receptor chain uses TRBV7-2 and TRBJ1-1; a confident D gene designation cannot be given. The sequencing input was cultured T cells, either the whole culture or a sorted T cell fraction (not recorded which). According to the study, the label for this sample's cell subset or site signals: Tr1-enriched cell product generated in vitro against host alloantigens. The sequence came from a human donor in good health. The DNA reads TGTGCCAGCAGCTTAACGGGGATGAACAACCAGCTGGGGTTCTTT. It translates as CASSLTGMNNQLGFF.